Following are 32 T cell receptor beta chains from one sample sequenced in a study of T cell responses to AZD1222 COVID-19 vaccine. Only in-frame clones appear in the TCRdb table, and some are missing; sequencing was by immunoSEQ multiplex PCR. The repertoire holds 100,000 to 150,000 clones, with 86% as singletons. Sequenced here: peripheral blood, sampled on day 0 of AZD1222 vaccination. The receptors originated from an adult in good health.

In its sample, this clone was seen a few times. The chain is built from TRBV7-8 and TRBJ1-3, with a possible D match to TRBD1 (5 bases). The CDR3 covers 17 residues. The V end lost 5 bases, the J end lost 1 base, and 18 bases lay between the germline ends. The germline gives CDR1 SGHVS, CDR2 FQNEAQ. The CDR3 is CASSPGEGVVSGNTIYF. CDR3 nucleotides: TGTGCCAGCAGCCCGGGGGAGGGAGTAGTGTCTGGAAACACCATATATTTT.

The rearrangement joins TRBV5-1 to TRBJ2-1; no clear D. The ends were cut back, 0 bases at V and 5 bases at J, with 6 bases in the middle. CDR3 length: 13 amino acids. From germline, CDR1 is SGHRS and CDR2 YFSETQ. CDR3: CASSLAQNNEQFF. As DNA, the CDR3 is TGCGCCAGCAGCTTGGCTCAGAACAATGAGCAGTTCTTC.

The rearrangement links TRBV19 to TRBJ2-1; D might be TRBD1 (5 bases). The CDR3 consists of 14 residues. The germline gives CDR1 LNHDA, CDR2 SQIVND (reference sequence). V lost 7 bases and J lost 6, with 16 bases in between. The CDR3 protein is CASNRGKTTNEQFF. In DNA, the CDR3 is TGTGCCAGTAATAGGGGCAAAACCACCAATGAGCAGTTCTTC. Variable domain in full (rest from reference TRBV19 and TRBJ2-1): DGGITQSPKYLFRKEGQNVTLSCEQNLNHDAMYWYRQDPGQGLRLIYYSQIVNDFQKGDIAEGYSVSREKKESFPLTVTSAQKNPTAFYLCASNRGKTTNEQFFGPGTRLTVL.

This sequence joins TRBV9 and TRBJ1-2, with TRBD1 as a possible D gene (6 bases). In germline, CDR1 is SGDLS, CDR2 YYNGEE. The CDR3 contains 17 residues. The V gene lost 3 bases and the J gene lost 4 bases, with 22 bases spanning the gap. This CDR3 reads CASSASSPTDRSYGYTF. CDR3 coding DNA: TGTGCCAGCAGCGCTAGTTCTCCCACGGACAGAAGCTATGGCTACACCTTC.

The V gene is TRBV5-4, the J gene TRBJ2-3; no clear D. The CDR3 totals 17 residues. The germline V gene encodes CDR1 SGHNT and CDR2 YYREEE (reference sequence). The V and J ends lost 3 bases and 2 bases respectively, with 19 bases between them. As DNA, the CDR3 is TGTGCCAGCAGCTCCTACTCTGGTGTCGACGACACAGATACGCAGTATTTT. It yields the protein CASSSYSGVDDTDTQYF.

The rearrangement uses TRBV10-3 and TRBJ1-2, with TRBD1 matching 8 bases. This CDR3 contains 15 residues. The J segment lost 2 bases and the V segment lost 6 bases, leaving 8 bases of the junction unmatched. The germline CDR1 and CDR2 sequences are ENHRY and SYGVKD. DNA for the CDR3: TGTGCCATCAGCCAGGGACAGGCGACAAACTATGGCTACACCTTC. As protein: CAISQGQATNYGYTF.

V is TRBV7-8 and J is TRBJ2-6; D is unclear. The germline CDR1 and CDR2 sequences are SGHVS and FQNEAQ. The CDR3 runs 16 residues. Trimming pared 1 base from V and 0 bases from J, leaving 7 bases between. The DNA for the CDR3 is TGTGCCAGCAGCTTAGGTGCCGGCTCTGGGGCCAACGTCCTGACTTTC. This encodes CASSLGAGSGANVLTF.

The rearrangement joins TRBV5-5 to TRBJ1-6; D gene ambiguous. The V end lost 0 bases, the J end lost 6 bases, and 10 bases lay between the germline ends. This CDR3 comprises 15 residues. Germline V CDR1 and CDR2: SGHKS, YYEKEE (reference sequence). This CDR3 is CASSLVVSGNSPLHF. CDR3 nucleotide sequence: TGTGCCAGCAGCTTGGTAGTCTCGGGTAATTCACCCCTCCACTTT.

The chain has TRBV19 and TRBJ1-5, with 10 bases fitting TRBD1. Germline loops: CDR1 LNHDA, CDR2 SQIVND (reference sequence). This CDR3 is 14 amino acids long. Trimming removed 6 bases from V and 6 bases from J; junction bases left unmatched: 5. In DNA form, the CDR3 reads TGTGCCAGTAGCACGACAGGGGGCCCTCAGCCCCAGCATTTT. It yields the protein CASSTTGGPQPQHF. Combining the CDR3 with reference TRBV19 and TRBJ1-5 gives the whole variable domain DGGITQSPKYLFRKEGQNVTLSCEQNLNHDAMYWYRQDPGQGLRLIYYSQIVNDFQKGDIAEGYSVSREKKESFPLTVTSAQKNPTAFYLCASSTTGGPQPQHFGDGTRLSIL.

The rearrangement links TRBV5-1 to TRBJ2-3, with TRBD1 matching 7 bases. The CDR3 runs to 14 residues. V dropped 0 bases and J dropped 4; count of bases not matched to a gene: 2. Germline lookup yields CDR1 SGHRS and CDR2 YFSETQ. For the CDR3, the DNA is TGCGCCAGCAGCTTGGGGCAGGGGGCAGATACGCAGTATTTT. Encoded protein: CASSLGQGADTQYF.

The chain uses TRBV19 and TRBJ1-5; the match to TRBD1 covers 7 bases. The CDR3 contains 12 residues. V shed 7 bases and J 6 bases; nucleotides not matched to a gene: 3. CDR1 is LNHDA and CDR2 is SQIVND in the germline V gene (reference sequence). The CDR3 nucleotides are TGTGCCAGTAATCAGGGGGGTCAGCCCCAGCATTTT. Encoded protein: CASNQGGQPQHF.

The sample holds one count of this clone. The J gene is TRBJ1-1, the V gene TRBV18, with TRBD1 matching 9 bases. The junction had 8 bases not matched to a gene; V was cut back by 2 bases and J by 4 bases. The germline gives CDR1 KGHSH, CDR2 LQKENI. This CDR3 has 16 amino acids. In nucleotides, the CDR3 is TGTGCCAGCTCACCAATCACGGGACAGGGTTTCACTGAAGCTTTCTTT. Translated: CASSPITGQGFTEAFF.

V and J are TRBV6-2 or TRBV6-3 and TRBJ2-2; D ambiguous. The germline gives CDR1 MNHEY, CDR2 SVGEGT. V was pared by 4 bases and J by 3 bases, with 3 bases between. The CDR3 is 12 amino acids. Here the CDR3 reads CASSSDTGELFF. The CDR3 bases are TGTGCCAGCAGTTCCGACACCGGGGAGCTGTTTTTT.

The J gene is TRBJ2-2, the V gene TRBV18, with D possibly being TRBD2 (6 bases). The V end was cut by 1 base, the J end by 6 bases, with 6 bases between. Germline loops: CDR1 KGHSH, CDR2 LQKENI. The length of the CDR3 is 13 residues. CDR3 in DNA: TGTGCCAGCTCACCACGGGAGGCCGGGGAGCTGTTTTTT. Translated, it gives CASSPREAGELFF.

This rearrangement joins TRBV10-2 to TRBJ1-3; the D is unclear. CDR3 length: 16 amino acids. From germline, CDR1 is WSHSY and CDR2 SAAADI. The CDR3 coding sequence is TGCGCTACGAAAAGGCACAGAGACCAAGAGGTGGACACCATATATTTT. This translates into CATKRHRDQEVDTIYF.

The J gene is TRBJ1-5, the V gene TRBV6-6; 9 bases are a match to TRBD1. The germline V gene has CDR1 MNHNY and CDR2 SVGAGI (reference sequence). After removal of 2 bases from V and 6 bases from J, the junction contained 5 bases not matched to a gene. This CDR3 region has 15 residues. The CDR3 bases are TGTGCCAGCAGTTACGGGGGACAGGGTGTTCAGCCCCAGCATTTT. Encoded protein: CASSYGGQGVQPQHF.

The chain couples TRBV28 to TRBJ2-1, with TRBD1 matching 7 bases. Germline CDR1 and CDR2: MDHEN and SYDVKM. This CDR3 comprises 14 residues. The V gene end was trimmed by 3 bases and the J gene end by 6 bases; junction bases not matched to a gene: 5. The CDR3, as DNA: TGTGCCAGCAGTTTCGGCACAGGGGTCAATGAGCAGTTCTTC. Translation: CASSFGTGVNEQFF.

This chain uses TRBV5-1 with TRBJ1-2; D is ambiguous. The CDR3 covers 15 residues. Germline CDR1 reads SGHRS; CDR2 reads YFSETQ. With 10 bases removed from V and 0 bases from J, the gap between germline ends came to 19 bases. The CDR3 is CASRAAYRPNYGYTF. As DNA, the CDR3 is TGCGCCTCACGGGCCGCATACCGGCCTAACTATGGCTACACCTTC.

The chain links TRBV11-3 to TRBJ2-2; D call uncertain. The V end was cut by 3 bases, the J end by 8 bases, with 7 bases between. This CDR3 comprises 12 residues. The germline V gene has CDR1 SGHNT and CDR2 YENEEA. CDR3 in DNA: TGTGCCAGCAGCTTCCTCCGGGGGGAGCTGTTTTTT. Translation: CASSFLRGELFF.

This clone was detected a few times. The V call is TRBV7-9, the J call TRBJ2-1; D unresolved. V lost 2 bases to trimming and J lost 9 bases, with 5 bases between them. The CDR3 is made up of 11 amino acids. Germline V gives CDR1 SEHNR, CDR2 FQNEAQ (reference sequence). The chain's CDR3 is CASSLLFEQFF. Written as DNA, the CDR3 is TGTGCCAGCAGCTTACTCTTTGAGCAGTTCTTC.

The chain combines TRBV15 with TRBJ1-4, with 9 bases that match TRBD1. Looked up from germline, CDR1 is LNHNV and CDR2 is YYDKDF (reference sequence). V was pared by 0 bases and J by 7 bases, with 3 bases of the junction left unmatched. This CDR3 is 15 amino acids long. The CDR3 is CATSRDRQGGEKLFF. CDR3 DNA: TGTGCCACCAGCAGAGATAGACAGGGGGGTGAAAAACTGTTTTTT.

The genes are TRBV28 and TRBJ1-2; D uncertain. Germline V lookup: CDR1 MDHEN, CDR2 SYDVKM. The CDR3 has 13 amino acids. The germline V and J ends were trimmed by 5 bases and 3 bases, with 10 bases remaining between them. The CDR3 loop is CASSPPGHYGYTF. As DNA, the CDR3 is TGTGCCAGCAGTCCCCCCGGGCACTATGGCTACACCTTC.

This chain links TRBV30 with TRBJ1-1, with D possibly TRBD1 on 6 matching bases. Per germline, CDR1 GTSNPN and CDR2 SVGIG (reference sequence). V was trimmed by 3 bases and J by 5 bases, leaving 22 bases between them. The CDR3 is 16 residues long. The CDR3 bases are TGTGCCTGGAGCAGCCAGGTGGGGGACATGGGGACTGAAGCTTTCTTT. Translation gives CAWSSQVGDMGTEAFF.

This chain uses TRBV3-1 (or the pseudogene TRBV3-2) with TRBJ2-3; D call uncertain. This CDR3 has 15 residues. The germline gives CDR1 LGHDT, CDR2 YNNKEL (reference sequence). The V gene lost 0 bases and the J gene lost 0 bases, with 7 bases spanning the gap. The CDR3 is CASSQDGVSTDTQYF. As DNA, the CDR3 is TGTGCCAGCAGCCAAGATGGGGTGAGCACAGATACGCAGTATTTT.

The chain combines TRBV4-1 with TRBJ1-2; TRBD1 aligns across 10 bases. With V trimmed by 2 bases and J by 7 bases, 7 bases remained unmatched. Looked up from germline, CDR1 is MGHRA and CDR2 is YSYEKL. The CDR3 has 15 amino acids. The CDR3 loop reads CASSQIGTGVAGYTF. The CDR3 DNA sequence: TGCGCCAGCAGCCAAATCGGGACAGGGGTCGCTGGCTACACCTTC.

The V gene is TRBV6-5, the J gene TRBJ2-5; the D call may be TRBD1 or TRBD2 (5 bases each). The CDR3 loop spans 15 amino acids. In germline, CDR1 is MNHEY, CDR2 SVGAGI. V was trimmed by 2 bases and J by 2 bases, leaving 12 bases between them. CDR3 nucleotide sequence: TGTGCCAGCAGTTACAGTGGGACGGAACAAGAGACCCAGTACTTC. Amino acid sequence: CASSYSGTEQETQYF.

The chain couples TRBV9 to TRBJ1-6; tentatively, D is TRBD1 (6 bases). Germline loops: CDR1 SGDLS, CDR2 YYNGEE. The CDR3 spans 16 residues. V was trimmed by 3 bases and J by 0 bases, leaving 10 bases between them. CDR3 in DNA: TGTGCCAGCAGCGCGGGGGACACCTCCTATAATTCACCCCTCCACTTT. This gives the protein CASSAGDTSYNSPLHF.

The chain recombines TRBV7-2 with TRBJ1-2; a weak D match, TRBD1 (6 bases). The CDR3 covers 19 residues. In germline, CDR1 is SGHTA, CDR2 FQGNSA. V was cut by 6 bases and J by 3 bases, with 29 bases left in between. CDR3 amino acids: CASSSLTGTRLLRDYGYTF. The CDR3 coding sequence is TGTGCCAGCAGTTCACTAACCGGGACACGCTTACTACGGGACTATGGCTACACCTTC.

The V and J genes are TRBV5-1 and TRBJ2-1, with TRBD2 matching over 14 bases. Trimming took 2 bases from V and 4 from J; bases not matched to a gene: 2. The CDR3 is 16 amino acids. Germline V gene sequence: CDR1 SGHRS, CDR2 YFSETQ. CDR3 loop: CASSFRLAGGYNEQFF. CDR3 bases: TGCGCCAGCAGCTTTCGACTAGCGGGAGGGTACAATGAGCAGTTCTTC.

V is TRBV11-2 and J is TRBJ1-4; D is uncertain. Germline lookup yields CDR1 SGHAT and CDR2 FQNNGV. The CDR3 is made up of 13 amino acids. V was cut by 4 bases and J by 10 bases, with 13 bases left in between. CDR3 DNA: TGTGCCAGCAGCTCTTTCACAGTCGGAAAACTGTTTTTT. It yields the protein CASSSFTVGKLFF.

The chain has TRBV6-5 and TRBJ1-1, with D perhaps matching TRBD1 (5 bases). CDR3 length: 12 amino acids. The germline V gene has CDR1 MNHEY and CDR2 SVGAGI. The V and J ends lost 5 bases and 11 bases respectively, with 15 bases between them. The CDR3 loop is CASSPNRQRAFF. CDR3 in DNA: TGTGCCAGCAGTCCCAACAGACAGAGGGCTTTCTTT.

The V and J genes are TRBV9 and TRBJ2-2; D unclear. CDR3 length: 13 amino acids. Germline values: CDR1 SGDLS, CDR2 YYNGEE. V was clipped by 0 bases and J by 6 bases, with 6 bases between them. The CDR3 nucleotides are TGTGCCAGCAGCGTAGAAGTGGCCGGGGAGCTGTTTTTT. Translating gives CASSVEVAGELFF.